This T cell receptor beta chain was identified during a study of T cell responses to AZD1222 COVID-19 vaccine. Pooled samples include second doses given at about 4 or 12 weeks. Study-wide findings and caveats: Spike-specific TCRs gained breadth and depth after people received two AZD1222 doses. After the peak T cell response, and only then, were repertoires sampled.

Generated by immunoSEQ multiplex PCR, the TCRdb table keeps only in-frame clones and is missing some. The sample has fewer than 200,000 clones; roughly 89% are singletons. Comments on this clone: The antigen is not known.

CDR1 SNHLY and CDR2 FYNNEI come from the germline V gene. V lost 2 bases to trimming and J lost 7 bases, with 14 bases between them. This CDR3 contains 14 residues. This sequence originates from an adult who received the AZD1222 COVID-19 vaccine. The chain employs TRBV2 and TRBJ1-2, with D maybe TRBD1 (5 bases). This specimen was peripheral blood, taken 28 days after the second AZD1222 dose. DNA of the CDR3: TGTGCCAGCAGTGAACTCGGCAGGGATGGTGGCTACACCTTC. Protein product: CASSELGRDGGYTF. The full variable domain, rest sourced from reference TRBV2 and TRBJ1-2, is EPEVTQTPSHQVTQMGQEVILRCVPISNHLYFYWYRQILGQKVEFLVSFYNNEISEKSEIFDDQFSVERPDGSNFTLKIRSTKLEDSAMYFCASSELGRDGGYTFGSGTRLTVV.